This record looks at one T cell receptor beta chain sequence and its context. Per the germline V gene, CDR1 is SGHTA and CDR2 is FQGNSA. V trimming: 6 bases; J trimming: 5 bases; junction bases outside the gene matches: 6. This CDR3 region has 14 residues. The data stem from a study of T cell changes during pregnancy in multiple sclerosis. Repertoires were generated with immunoSEQ multiplex PCR, while TCRdb's copy carries only in-frame clones and drops some. The data show 35,000 to 50,000 clones, about 90% seen once. This rearrangement joins TRBV7-2 to TRBJ2-2, with TRBD2 matching over 7 bases. Sequenced here: peripheral blood, sampled in the second trimester of pregnancy. The TCR was taken from a female donor in good health, enrolled as a control in a pregnancy study. The CDR3, as DNA: TGTGCCAGCAGACTGGGGGGAGGGACCGGGGAGCTGTTTTTT. Translating gives CASRLGGGTGELFF.